This TCR beta chain was sequenced during a study of T cells after posttransplantation cyclophosphamide. The study's findings and limits: Blood and skin or GI T cell repertoires showed limited TRB overlap. Donor-recipient repertoire similarity was low at 1-2 months, rising over year one. After PTCy, TRB diversity resembled that of CNI/methotrexate controls.

With regard to this clone: The antigen remains undetermined.

Germline assignment: CDR1 MNHEY and CDR2 SMNVEV (reference sequence). CDR3 length equals 14 residues. The J segment lost 2 bases and the V segment lost 7 bases, leaving 4 bases of the junction unmatched. Treatment was busulfan-fludarabine conditioning, a marrow graft, and cyclophosphamide on days +3 and +4. Generated by immunoSEQ multiplex PCR, the TCRdb table keeps only in-frame clones and is missing some. The sample carries about 4,600 clones, 70% to 85% recorded once. This TCR was recovered from a male patient in his fifties or sixties who received an allogeneic stem cell transplant from an unrelated donor, was CMV-positive, and had acute GVHD only. A subset of T cells may come from the graft donor. This sample comprised PBMCs, obtained 86 days after allogeneic stem cell transplant with posttransplant cyclophosphamide. This rearrangement joins TRBV27 to TRBJ2-7, with 11 bases matching TRBD2. This chain's CDR3 is CASNIAGGPYEQYF. The CDR3 region has the DNA TGTGCCAGCAACATAGCGGGAGGGCCCTACGAGCAGTACTTC.